A selection of T cell receptor beta chains follows, all from one sample in a study of vaccination effects on CD4 cells after COVID-19. Their antigens remain unidentified. Sequenced by immunoSEQ multiplex PCR; TCRdb stores in-frame clones only, minus some. The sample holds roughly 27,000 clones, roughly 68% seen once. The source material was CD4+ T cells from PBMCs cultured with HCoV-OC43 spike peptides, sampled after COVID-19 vaccination. The receptors were sampled from a human donor who received a COVID-19 vaccine. CDR3s include the opening cysteine and the closing phenylalanine or tryptophan. Clone size appears in some rows only: once, few, many, or a class for an expanded clone.

j_call,clone_size,v_call,cdr3_aa
TRBJ1-6,.,TRBV14,CASSPTWTGTLGLPLHF
TRBJ2-1,.,TRBV15,CATSSPQRDLNEQFF
TRBJ1-6,.,TRBV4-1,CASSQPDWTGNSPLHF
TRBJ2-5,.,TRBV2,CASSGATGGQETQYF
TRBJ1-1,once,TRBV6-5,CASRTLQGENTEAFF
TRBJ2-2,.,TRBV9,CASTSGPSGELFF
TRBJ2-3,.,TRBV18,CASSQNTLGSTDTQYF
TRBJ2-2,.,TRBV24-1,CATQKETGELFF
TRBJ1-1,.,TRBV30,CAWSIPGPKNTEAFF
TRBJ2-5,.,TRBV5-4,CASNTKETGGWETQYF
TRBJ1-1,.,TRBV5-1,CASSFLGWGNTEAFF
TRBJ2-5,.,TRBV25-1,CASSERAGQETQYF
TRBJ1-1,.,TRBV2,CASSAGNTEAFF
TRBJ1-6,.,TRBV10-1,CASSEYTNSPLHF
TRBJ2-1,.,TRBV5-1,CASSPRTTWNEQFF
TRBJ2-3,.,TRBV7-6,CASSLAPTGNSDTQYF
TRBJ2-1,.,TRBV29-1,CSVFSRGYNEQFF
TRBJ2-7,.,TRBV6-1,CASSEFPGEMYEQYF
TRBJ1-2,few,TRBV11-2,CASSSIRNTGGAGGYTF
TRBJ2-3,.,TRBV5-4,CASSKPKTGAGTDTQYF
TRBJ2-3,.,TRBV5-1,CASSLESGRAGDTDTQYF
TRBJ2-1,once,TRBV27,CASSFTGGSISYNEQFF
TRBJ2-1,once,TRBV6-5,CAIQRGSSYNEQFF
TRBJ2-6,.,TRBV29-1,CSAAISSGANVLTF
TRBJ1-2,.,TRBV9,CASSVAEAPRGSNYGYTF
TRBJ1-4,.,TRBV10-3,CAISDWGGGAVNEKLFF
TRBJ2-3,.,TRBV29-1,CSVEGRHTDTQYF
TRBJ1-2,.,TRBV6-4,CASSLRDGYGYTF
TRBJ2-7,.,TRBV5-1,CASSFRTGGSNEQYF
TRBJ2-7,.,TRBV27,CASSLAGEYEQYF
TRBJ2-1,.,TRBV19,CASREGDRPHNEQFF
TRBJ2-7,.,TRBV25-1,CASSEWDLNEQYF
TRBJ2-2,.,TRBV5-1,CASSSRTGDTGELFF
TRBJ2-5,.,TRBV5-1,CASRGGAGGQQETQYF
TRBJ2-7,.,TRBV27,CASKPNAVGSYEQYF
TRBJ2-2,.,TRBV24-1,CATLGDTTNTGELFF
TRBJ1-1,.,TRBV2,CATRRDFRVEAFF
TRBJ1-3,.,TRBV27,CASSGNREAHTIYF
TRBJ1-1,.,TRBV7-9,CASSLGRLNTEAFF
TRBJ2-3,.,TRBV6-1,CASSEGWGARGTDTQYF
TRBJ2-5,.,TRBV5-1,CASSLEPSGGSQETQYF
TRBJ2-7,.,TRBV25-1,CASRKGQAFYEQYF
TRBJ2-3,.,TRBV27,CASRRNLVTDTQYF
TRBJ2-3,few,TRBV5-4,CASSLIAGGNTDTQYF
TRBJ2-1,.,TRBV24-1,CATSEGTSGRYEQFF
TRBJ2-2,.,TRBV11-3,CASSFGGRRTGELFF
TRBJ1-1,once,TRBV3-1/TRBV3-2,CASSQGPSPWTVNTEAFF
TRBJ1-6,.,TRBV6-5,CASGRTGYNSPLHF
TRBJ2-5,.,TRBV3-1/TRBV3-2,CASSQGMGERYF
TRBJ1-3,.,TRBV21-1,CASRSTLTSGNTIYF
TRBJ2-2,few,TRBV3-1/TRBV3-2,CASSQGTTNTGELFF
TRBJ1-3,once,TRBV6-5,CASSYGTGNSGNTIYF
TRBJ2-7,.,TRBV27,CASRGGRVSYRQYF
TRBJ2-1,.,TRBV27,CAKIISLAGNNEQFF